This T cell receptor beta chain is drawn from a study of human T cells and chemical hapten exposure. Across the study: Sensitization employed 2% DPC on about 2 cm by about 2 cm of upper inner arm skin.

Library construction involved attaching unique molecular identifiers to individual cDNA molecules, which allowed quantitative, reproducible TCR counting. TCRdb itself ran the RACE reads through MiXCR, one entry per CDR3 protein. The data hold tens of thousands of distinct CDR3 sequences, with around 9.5% observed a single time. CDR1 is MNHEY, CDR2 SVGEGT, per germline. CDR3 length equals 16 residues. V gave up 5 bases and J gave up 6 bases; unmatched junction bases: 13. The sample's time point: pre-sensitization, week 0. Treatment here: therapeutic diphenylcyclopropenone sensitization with weekly scalp DPC. This clonotype has a count of ten or more.

The chain has TRBV6-2 or TRBV6-3 and TRBJ2-7; 10 bases are shared with TRBD1. Source: whole blood, taken in connection with sensitization to the hapten diphenylcyclopropenone (DPC). The sequence was collected from a middle-aged woman with alopecia areata. Some clones in this sample may be carry-over from other donors' samples. The CDR3 nucleotides read TGTGCCAGCAGTCGGGAGGGACAGGGGCCTCAGGTCGAGCAGTACTTC. It codes for CASSREGQGPQVEQYF.